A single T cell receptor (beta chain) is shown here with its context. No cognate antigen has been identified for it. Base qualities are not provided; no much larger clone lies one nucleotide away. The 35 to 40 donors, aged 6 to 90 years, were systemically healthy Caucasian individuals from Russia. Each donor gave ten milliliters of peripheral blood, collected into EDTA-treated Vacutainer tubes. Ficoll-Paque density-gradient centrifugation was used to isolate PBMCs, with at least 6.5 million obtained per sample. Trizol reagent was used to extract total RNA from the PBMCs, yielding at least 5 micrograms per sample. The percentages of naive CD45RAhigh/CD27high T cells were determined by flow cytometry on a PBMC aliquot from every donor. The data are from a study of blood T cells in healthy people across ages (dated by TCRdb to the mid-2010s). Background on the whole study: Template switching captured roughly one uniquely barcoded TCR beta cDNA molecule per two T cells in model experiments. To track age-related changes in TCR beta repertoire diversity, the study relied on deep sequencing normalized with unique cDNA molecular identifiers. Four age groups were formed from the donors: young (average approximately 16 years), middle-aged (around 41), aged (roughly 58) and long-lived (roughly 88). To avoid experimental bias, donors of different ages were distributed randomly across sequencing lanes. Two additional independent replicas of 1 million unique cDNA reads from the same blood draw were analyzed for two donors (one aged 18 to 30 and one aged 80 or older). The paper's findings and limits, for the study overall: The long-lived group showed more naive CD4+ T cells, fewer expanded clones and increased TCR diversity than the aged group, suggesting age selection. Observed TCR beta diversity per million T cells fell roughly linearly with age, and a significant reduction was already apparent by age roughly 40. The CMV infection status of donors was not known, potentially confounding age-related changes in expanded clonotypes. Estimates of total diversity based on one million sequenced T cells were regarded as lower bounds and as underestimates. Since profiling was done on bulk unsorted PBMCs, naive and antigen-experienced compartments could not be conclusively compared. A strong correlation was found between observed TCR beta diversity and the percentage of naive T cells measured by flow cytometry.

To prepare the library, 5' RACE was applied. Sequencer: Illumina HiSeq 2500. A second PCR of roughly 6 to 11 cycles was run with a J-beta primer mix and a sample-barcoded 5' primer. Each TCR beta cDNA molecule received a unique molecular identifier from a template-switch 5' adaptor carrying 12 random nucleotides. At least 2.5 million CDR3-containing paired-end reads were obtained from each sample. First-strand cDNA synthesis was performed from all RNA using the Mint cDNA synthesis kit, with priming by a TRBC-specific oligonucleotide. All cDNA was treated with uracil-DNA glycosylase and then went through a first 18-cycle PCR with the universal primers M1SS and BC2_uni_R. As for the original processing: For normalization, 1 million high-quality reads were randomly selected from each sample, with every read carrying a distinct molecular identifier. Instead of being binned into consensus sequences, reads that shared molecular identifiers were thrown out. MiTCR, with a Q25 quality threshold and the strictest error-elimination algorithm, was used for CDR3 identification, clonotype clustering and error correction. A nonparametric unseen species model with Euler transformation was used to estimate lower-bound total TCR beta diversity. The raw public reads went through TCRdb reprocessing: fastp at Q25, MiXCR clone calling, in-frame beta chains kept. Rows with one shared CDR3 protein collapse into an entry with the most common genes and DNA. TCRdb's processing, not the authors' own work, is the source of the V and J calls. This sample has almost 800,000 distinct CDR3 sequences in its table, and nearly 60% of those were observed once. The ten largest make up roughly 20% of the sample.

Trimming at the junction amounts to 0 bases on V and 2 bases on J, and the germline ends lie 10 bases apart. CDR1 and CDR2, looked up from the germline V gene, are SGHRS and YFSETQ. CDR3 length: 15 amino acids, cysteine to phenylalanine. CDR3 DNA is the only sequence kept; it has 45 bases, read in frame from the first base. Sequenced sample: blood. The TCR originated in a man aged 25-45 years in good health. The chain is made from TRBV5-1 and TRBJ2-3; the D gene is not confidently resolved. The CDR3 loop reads CASSLVGRNTDTQYF. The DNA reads TGCGCCAGCAGCTTGGTGGGTAGGAACACAGATACGCAGTATTTT.